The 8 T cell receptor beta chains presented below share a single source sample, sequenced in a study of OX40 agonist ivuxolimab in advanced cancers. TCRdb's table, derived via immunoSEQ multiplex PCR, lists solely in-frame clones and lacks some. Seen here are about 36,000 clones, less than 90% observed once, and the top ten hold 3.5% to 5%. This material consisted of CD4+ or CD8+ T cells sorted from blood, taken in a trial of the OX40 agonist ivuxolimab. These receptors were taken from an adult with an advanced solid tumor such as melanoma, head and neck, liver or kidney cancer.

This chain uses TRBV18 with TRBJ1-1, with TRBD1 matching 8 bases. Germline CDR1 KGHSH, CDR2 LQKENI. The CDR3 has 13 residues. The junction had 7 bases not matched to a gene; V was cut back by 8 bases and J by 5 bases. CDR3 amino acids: CASSYQGATEAFF. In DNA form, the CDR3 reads TGTGCCAGCAGTTACCAGGGGGCAACTGAAGCTTTCTTT.

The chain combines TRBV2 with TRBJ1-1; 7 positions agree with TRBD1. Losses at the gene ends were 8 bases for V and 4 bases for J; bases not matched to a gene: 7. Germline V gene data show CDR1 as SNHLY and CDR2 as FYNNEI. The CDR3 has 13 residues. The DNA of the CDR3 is TGTGCCAGCGGTTTACAGGGGAGCACTGAAGCTTTCTTT. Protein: CASGLQGSTEAFF.

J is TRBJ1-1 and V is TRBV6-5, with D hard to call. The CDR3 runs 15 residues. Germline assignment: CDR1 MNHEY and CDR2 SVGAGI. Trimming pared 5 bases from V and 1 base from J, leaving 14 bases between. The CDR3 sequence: CASSGPNRGNTEAFF. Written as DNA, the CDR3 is TGTGCCAGCAGTGGCCCCAATCGCGGGAACACTGAAGCTTTCTTT.

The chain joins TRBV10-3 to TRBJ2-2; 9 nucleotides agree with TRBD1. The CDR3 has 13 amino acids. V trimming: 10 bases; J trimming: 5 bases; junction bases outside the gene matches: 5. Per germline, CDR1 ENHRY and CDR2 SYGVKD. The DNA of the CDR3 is TGTGCCACCCAGGGGACAGGGACCGGGGAGCTGTTTTTT. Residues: CATQGTGTGELFF.

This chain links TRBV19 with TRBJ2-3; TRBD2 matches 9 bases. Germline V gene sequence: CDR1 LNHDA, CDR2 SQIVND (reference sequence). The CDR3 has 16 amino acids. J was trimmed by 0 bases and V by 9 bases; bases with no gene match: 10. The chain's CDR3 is CARGVGGRASTDTQYF. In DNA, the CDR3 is TGTGCCAGGGGGGTCGGCGGGAGGGCGAGCACAGATACGCAGTATTTT.

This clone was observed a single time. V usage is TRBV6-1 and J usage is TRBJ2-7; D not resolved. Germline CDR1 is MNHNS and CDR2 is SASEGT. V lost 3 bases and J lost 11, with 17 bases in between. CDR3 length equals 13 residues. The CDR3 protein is CASSDAESPWEYF. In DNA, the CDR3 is TGTGCCAGCAGTGACGCCGAGAGCCCGTGGGAGTACTTC.

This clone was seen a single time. CDR3 in DNA: TGTGCCACCAGCAGTCCCTCCCGGGACAGGGGCACAGATACGCAGTATTTT. It translates to CATSSPSRDRGTDTQYF. The genes are TRBV15 and TRBJ2-3; 9 bases are a match to TRBD1. Unmatched junction bases numbered 8, after V lost 3 bases and J lost 1 base. The CDR3 length is 17 residues. Germline CDR1 LNHNV, CDR2 YYDKDF (reference sequence).

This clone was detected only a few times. CDR3 bases: TGTGCCAGTAGTATAGCCGACCATCCGGGACACCCTATGGCTGGCTACACCTTC. Amino acids: CASSIADHPGHPMAGYTF. V and J are TRBV19 and TRBJ1-2; a weak D match, TRBD1 (6 bases). Germline V gene lookup returns CDR1 LNHDA and CDR2 SQIVND (reference sequence). V was trimmed by 1 base and J by 7 bases, leaving 25 bases between them. The CDR3 is made up of 18 amino acids.